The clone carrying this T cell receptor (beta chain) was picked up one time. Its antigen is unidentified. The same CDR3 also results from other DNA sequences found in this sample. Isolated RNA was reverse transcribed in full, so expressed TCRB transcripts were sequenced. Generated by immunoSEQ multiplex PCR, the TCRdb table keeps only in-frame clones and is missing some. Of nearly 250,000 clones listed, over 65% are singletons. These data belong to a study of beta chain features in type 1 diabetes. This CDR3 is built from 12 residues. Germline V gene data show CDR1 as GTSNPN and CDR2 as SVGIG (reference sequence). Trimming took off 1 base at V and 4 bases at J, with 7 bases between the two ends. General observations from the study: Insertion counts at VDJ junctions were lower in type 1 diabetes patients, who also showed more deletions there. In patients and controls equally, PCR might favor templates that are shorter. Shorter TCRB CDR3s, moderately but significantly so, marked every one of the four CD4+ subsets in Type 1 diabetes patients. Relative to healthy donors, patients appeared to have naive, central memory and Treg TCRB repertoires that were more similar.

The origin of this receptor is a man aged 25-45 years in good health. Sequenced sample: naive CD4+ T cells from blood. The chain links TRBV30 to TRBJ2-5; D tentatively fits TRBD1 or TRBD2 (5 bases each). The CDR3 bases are TGTGCCTGGAGTGGGGGGAGAGAGACCCAGTACTTC. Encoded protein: CAWSGGRETQYF.